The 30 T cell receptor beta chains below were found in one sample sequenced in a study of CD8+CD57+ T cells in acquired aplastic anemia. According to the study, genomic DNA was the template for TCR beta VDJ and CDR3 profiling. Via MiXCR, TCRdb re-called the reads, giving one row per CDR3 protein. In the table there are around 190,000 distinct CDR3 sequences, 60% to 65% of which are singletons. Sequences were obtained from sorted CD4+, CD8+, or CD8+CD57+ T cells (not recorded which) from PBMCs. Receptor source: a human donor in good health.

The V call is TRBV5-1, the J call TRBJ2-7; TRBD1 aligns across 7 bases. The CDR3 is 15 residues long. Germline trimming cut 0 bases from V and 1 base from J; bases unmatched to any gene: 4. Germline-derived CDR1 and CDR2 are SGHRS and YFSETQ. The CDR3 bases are TGCGCCAGCAGCTTGGACCGGGACAGATCCTACGAGCAGTACTTC. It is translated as CASSLDRDRSYEQYF.

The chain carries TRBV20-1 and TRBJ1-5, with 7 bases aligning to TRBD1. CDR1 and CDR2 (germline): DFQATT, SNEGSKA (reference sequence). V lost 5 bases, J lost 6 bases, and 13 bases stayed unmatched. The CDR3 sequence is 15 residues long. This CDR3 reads CSAPRQGGGSQPQHF. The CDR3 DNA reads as TGCAGTGCTCCCCGACAGGGAGGTGGCTCTCAGCCCCAGCATTTT.

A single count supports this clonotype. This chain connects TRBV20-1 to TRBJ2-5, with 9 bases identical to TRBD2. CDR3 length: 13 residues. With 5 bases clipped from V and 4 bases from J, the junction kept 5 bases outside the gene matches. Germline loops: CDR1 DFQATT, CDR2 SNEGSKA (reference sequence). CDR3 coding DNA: TGCAGTGCTCCCGGGACTAGCTTAGAGACCCAGTACTTC. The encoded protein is CSAPGTSLETQYF.

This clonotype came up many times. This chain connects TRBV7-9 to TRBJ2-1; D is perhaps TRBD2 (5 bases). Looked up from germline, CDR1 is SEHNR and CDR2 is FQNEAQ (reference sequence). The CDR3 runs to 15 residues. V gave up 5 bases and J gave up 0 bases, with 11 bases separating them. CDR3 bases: TGTGCCAGCAGCCAAGGGAGTATCTCCTACAATGAGCAGTTCTTC. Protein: CASSQGSISYNEQFF.

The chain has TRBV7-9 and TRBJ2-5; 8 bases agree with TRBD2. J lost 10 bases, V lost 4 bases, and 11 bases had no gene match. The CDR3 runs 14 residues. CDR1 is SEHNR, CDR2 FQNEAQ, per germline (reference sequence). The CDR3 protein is CASSSGGGGANQYF. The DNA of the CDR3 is TGTGCCAGCAGCTCCGGGGGGGGAGGGGCCAACCAGTACTTC.

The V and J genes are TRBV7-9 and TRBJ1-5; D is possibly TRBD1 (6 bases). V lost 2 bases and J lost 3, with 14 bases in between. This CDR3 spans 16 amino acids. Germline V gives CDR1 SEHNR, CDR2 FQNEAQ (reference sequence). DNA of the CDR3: TGTGCCAGCAGCTTAACCGGGACACAATTCAATCAGCCCCAGCATTTT. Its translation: CASSLTGTQFNQPQHF.

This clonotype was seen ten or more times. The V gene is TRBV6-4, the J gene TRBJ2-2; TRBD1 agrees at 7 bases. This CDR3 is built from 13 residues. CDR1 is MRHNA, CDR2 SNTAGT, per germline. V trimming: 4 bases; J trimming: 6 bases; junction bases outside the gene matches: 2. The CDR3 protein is CASSVQGSGELFF. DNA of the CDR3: TGTGCCAGCAGTGTACAGGGGTCCGGGGAGCTGTTTTTT.

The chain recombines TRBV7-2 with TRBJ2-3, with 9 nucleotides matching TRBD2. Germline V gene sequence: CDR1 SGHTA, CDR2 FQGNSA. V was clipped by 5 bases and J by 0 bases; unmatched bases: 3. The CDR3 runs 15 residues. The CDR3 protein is CASSTGLASTDTQYF. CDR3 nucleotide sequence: TGTGCCAGCAGCACCGGACTAGCGAGCACAGATACGCAGTATTTT.

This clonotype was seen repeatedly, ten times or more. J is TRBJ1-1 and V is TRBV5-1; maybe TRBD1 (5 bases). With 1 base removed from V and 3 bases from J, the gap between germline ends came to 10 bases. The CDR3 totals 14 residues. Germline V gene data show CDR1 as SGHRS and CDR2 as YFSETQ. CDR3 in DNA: TGCGCCAGCAGCTTGAATCCGGGGCACACTGAAGCTTTCTTT. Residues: CASSLNPGHTEAFF. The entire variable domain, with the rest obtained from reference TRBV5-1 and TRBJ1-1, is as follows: KAGVTQTPRYLIKTRGQQVTLSCSPISGHRSVSWYQQTPGQGLQFLFEYFSETQRNKGNFPGRFSGRQFSNSRSEMNVSTLELGDSALYLCASSLNPGHTEAFFGQGTRLTVV.

CDR3 nucleotide sequence: TGTGCCAGCACCCTACCAGGGCGGGGCACAGATACGCAGTATTTT. It translates to CASTLPGRGTDTQYF. The rearrangement links TRBV7-9 to TRBJ2-3; D possibly uses TRBD1 or TRBD2 (5 bases each). V was cut by 7 bases and J by 1 base, with 15 bases left in between. The CDR3 runs to 15 residues. Germline assignment: CDR1 SEHNR and CDR2 FQNEAQ (reference sequence).

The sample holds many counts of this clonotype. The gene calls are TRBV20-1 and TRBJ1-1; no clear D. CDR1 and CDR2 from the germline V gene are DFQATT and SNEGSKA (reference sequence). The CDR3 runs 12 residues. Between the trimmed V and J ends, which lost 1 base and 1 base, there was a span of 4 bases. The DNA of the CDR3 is TGCAGTGCTAGAGGGCCGAACACTGAAGCTTTCTTT. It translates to CSARGPNTEAFF.

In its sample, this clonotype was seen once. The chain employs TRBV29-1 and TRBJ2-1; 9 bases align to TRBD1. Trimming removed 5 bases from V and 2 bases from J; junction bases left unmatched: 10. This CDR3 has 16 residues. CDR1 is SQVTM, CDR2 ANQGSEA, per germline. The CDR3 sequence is CSVSTPGQGTYNEQFF. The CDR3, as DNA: TGCAGCGTTAGCACCCCGGGACAGGGAACCTACAATGAGCAGTTCTTC.

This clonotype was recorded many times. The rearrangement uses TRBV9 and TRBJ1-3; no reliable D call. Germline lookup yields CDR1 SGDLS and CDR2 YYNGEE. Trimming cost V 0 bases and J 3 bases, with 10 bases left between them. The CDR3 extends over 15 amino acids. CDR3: CASSVGGGSGNTIYF. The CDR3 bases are TGTGCCAGCAGCGTAGGTGGAGGGAGTGGAAACACCATATATTTT.

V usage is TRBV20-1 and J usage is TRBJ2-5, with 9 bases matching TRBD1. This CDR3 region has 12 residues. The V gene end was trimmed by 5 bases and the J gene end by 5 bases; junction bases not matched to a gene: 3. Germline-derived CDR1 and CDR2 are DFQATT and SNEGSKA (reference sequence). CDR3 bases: TGCAGTGCTTGGACAGGGGTCGAGACCCAGTACTTC. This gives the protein CSAWTGVETQYF.

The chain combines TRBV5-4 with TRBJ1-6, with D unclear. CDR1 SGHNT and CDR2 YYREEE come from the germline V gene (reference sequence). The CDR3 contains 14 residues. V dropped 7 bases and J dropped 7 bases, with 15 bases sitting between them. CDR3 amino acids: CASGSELGNSPLHF. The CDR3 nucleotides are TGTGCCAGCGGATCGGAGTTAGGGAATTCACCCCTCCACTTT. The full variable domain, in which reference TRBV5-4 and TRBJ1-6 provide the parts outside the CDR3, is ETGVTQSPTHLIKTRGQQVTLRCSSQSGHNTVSWYQQALGQGPQFIFQYYREEENGRGNFPPRFSGLQFPNYSSELNVNALELDDSALYLCASGSELGNSPLHFGNGTRLTVT.

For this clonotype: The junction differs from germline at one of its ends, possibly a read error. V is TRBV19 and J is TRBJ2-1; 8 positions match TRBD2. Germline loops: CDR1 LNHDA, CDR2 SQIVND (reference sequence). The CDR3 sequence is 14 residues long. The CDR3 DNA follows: TGCGCCAGTAGTATCACCGGGGGGGTCAATGAGCAGCTCTTC. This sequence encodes CASSITGGVNEQLF.

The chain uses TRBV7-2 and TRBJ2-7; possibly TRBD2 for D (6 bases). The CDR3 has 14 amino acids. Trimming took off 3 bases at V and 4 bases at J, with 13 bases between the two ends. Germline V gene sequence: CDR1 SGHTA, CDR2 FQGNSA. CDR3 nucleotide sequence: TGTGCCAGCAGCTTTCGCGGGGTGGATTACGAGCAGTACTTC. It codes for CASSFRGVDYEQYF.

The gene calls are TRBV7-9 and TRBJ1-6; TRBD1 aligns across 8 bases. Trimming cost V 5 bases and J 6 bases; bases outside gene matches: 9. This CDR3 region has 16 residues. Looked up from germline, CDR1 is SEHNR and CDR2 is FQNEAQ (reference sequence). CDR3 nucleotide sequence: TGTGCCAGCAGCCCTGGACAGGGTCGGCGTAATTCACCCCTCCACTTT. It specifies CASSPGQGRRNSPLHF.

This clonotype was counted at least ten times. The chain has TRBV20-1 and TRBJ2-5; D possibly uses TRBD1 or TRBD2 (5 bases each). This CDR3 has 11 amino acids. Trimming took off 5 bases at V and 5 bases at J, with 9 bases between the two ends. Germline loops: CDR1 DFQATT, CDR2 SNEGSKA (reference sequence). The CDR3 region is CSARREETQYF. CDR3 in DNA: TGCAGTGCTCGCAGGGAGGAGACCCAGTACTTC.

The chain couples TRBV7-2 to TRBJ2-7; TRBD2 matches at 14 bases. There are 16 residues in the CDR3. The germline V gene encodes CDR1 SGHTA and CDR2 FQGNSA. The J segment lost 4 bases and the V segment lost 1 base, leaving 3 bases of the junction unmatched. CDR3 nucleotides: TGTGCCAGCAGCTTAGGGGGACTAGCGGGAGCGTACGAGCAGTACTTC. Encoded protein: CASSLGGLAGAYEQYF.

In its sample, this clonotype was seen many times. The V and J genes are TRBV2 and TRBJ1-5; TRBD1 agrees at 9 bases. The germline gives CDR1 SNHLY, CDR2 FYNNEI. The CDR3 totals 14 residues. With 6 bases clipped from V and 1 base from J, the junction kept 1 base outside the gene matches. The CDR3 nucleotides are TGTGCCAGCAGAGGGACAGGGAGCAATCAGCCCCAGCATTTT. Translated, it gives CASRGTGSNQPQHF.

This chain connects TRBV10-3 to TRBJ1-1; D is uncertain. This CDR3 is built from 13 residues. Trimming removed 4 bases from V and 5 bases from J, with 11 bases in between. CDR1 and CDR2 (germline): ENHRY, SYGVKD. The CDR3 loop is CAISVREKTEAFF. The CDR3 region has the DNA TGTGCCATCAGTGTCCGGGAAAAGACTGAAGCTTTCTTT.

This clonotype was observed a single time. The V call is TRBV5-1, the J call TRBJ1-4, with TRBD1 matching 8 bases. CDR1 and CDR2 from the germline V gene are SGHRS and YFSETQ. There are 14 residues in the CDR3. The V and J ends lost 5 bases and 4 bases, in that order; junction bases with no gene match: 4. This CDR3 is CASRPTGDNEKLFF. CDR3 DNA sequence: TGCGCCAGCAGGCCGACAGGGGATAATGAAAAACTGTTTTTT.

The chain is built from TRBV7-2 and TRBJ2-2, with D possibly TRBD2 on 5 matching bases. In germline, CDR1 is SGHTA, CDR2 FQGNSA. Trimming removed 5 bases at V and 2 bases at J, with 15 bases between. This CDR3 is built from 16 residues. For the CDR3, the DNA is TGTGCCAGCAGCCCGAAGGCGGGCCTTAACACCGGGGAGCTGTTTTTT. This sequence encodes CASSPKAGLNTGELFF. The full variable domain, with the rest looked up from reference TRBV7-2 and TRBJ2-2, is GAGVSQSPSNKVTEKGKDVELRCDPISGHTALYWYRQSLGQGLEFLIYFQGNSAPDKSGLPSDRFSAERTGGSVSTLTIQRTQQEDSAVYLCASSPKAGLNTGELFFGEGSRLTVL.

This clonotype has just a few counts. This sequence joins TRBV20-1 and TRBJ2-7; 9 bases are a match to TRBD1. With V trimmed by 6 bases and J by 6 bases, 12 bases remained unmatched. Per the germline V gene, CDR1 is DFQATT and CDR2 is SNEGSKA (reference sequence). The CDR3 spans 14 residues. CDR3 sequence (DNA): TGCAGTGCAGCCCCCGGGACAGGGCTCAGCGAGCAGTACTTC. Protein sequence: CSAAPGTGLSEQYF.

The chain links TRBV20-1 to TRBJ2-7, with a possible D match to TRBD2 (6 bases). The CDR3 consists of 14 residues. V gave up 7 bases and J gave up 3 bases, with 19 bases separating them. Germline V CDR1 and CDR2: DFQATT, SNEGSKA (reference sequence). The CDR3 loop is CSGSTGTGNYEQYF. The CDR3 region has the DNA TGCAGTGGATCCACCGGGACTGGGAACTACGAGCAGTACTTC.

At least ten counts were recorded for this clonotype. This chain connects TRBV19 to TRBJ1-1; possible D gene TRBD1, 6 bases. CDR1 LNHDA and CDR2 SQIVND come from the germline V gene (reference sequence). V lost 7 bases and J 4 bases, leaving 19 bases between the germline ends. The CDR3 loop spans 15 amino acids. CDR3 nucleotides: TGTGCCAGTAAGGCCGGAACAGGGCTGGGCACTGAAGCTTTCTTT. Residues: CASKAGTGLGTEAFF.

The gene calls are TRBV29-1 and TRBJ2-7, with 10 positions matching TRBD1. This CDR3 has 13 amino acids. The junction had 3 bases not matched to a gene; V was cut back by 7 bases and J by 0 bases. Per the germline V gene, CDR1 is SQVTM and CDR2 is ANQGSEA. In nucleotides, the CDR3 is TGCAGCGGGGGACAGGGGAGCTCCTACGAGCAGTACTTC. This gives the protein CSGGQGSSYEQYF.

The CDR3 reads CASRLPWEELFF. The CDR3 DNA follows: TGTGCCAGCAGACTCCCTTGGGAGGAGCTGTTTTTT. The chain has TRBV25-1 and TRBJ2-2, with D hard to call. The CDR3 runs to 12 residues. Trimming stripped 6 bases from V and 10 bases from J, with 12 bases between. Per the germline V gene, CDR1 is MGHDK and CDR2 is SYGVNS.

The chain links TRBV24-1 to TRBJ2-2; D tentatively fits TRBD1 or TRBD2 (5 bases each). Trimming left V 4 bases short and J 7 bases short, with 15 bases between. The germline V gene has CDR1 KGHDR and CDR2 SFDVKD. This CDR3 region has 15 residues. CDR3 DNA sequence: TGTGCCACCAGTGACCAAGAGGGGCCTGGCGGGGAGCTGTTTTTT. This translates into CATSDQEGPGGELFF.